These 5 T cell receptor beta chains were all obtained from the same sample, sequenced in a study of PD-1 blockade in classical Hodgkin lymphoma (dated by TCRdb to about 2020). The library was made by the immunoSEQ multiplex PCR assay. TCRdb limited this immuneACCESS table to in-frame rearrangements with V and J called. A share of clones is missing; checked studies link under half to unresolved V genes, and the rest is unexplained. This sample comprises some 100,000 clones, roughly 92% of them detected only once. Jointly, the top ten make up 2.8% of the sample. Explained via the paper, the time point label denotes: cycle 1 day 1 (C1D1), immediately before nivolumab initiation. Every trial patient had relapsed following autologous stem cell transplantation, and prior brentuximab vedotin exposure was what differed among cohorts A, B and C. The sample consisted of peripheral blood mononuclear cells (PBMCs), taken at baseline. The source of these receptors is a human donor with classical Hodgkin lymphoma.

This sequence joins TRBV5-1 and TRBJ2-1; unclear D gene. CDR1 is SGHRS, CDR2 YFSETQ, per germline. There are 12 residues in the CDR3. V lost 4 bases and J 5 bases, leaving 7 bases between the germline ends. CDR3 amino acids: CASSPPHNEQFF. The CDR3 DNA sequence: TGCGCCAGCAGCCCCCCCCACAATGAGCAGTTCTTC. Full variable domain (rest looked up from reference TRBV5-1 and TRBJ2-1): KAGVTQTPRYLIKTRGQQVTLSCSPISGHRSVSWYQQTPGQGLQFLFEYFSETQRNKGNFPGRFSGRQFSNSRSEMNVSTLELGDSALYLCASSPPHNEQFFGPGTRLTVL.

The chain recombines TRBV19 with TRBJ2-7; 8 nucleotides agree with TRBD2. This CDR3 spans 17 amino acids. Trimming cost V 1 base and J 1 base; bases outside gene matches: 9. The germline V gene has CDR1 LNHDA and CDR2 SQIVND (reference sequence). The CDR3 nucleotides read TGTGCCAGTAGTATAGCTGGCGGGAGGACCTTTTCCTACGAGCAGTACTTC. Its translation: CASSIAGGRTFSYEQYF. Variable domain in full (rest from reference TRBV19 and TRBJ2-7): DGGITQSPKYLFRKEGQNVTLSCEQNLNHDAMYWYRQDPGQGLRLIYYSQIVNDFQKGDIAEGYSVSREKKESFPLTVTSAQKNPTAFYLCASSIAGGRTFSYEQYFGPGTRLTVT.

The gene calls are TRBV27 and TRBJ1-4, with D possibly matching TRBD1 (5 bases). Germline lookup yields CDR1 MNHEY and CDR2 SMNVEV (reference sequence). The CDR3 is 13 residues long. V was cut by 3 bases and J by 8 bases, with 10 bases left in between. This CDR3 reads CASSFLGPEKLFF. Here the CDR3 DNA reads TGTGCCAGCAGTTTTCTGGGGCCGGAAAAACTGTTTTTT.

The chain combines TRBV18 with TRBJ2-1; D could derive from TRBD1 or TRBD2 (5 bases each). The CDR3 loop spans 15 amino acids. CDR1 KGHSH and CDR2 LQKENI come from the germline V gene. Trimming cost V 3 bases and J 3 bases, with 12 bases left between them. DNA for the CDR3: TGTGCCAGCTCACCTCGGGGCCCCTACTACAATGAGCAGTTCTTC. Its protein product is CASSPRGPYYNEQFF.

The chain recombines TRBV5-8 with TRBJ2-1, with TRBD2 identical over 13 bases. The CDR3 totals 19 residues. V was clipped by 4 bases and J by 4 bases; unmatched bases: 14. Looked up from germline, CDR1 is SGHTS and CDR2 is YDEGEE. CDR3 DNA: TGTGCCAGCAGCACAGGACTAGCGGGAGATCCCCGCCTATACAATGAGCAGTTCTTC. This gives the protein CASSTGLAGDPRLYNEQFF.